Below, 20 T cell receptor beta chains from the same sample are listed, as sequenced in a study of cytomegalovirus exposure and HLA in healthy donors. The PCR used 60 Vbeta and 13 Jbeta primers. The method was immunoSEQ multiplex PCR; TCRdb's version includes in-frame clones alone and lacks a portion of them. The sample carries about 250,000 clones, around nine tenths recorded once. Sequencing was done on a sample of PBMCs. These receptors all come from a girl aged 2 to 10 in good health and CMV-seronegative.

This clone showed up just once. The rearrangement joins TRBV10-3 to TRBJ1-2, with 12 bases fitting TRBD1. The CDR3 consists of 15 residues. Trimming took 5 bases from V and 7 from J; bases not matched to a gene: 8. CDR1 and CDR2 from the germline V gene are ENHRY and SYGVKD. The CDR3 nucleotides are TGTGCCATCAGTTCGCCGGGACAGGGGGCGCGTGGCTACACCTTC. It yields the protein CAISSPGQGARGYTF.

This chain joins TRBV5-6 and TRBJ2-1, with TRBD1 identical over 10 bases. There are 13 residues in the CDR3. The germline gives CDR1 SGHDT, CDR2 YYEEEE. V dropped 7 bases and J dropped 10; count of bases not matched to a gene: 8. This chain's CDR3 is CASGKGQGGEQFF. The CDR3 DNA follows: TGTGCCAGCGGTAAAGGACAGGGGGGCGAGCAGTTCTTC.

In DNA, the CDR3 is TGTGCCAGCAGTGAAGACAAGGGACTCTCTGGGGCCAACGTCCTGACTTTC. Translation gives CASSEDKGLSGANVLTF. The rearrangement links TRBV6-1 to TRBJ2-6; tentative D call: TRBD2 (6 bases). CDR1 and CDR2 (germline): MNHNS, SASEGT. The CDR3 consists of 17 residues. V was cut by 1 base and J by 0 bases, with 10 bases left in between.

This chain joins TRBV30 and TRBJ1-3; TRBD1 is a possible D gene (5 bases). This CDR3 has 11 amino acids. The V end lost 8 bases, the J end lost 3 bases, and 8 bases lay between the germline ends. Germline CDR1 reads GTSNPN; CDR2 reads SVGIG (reference sequence). This CDR3 reads CAHGGGNTIYF. In DNA form, the CDR3 reads TGTGCCCACGGGGGTGGAAACACCATATATTTT.

The chain employs TRBV18 and TRBJ1-3; D call uncertain. The germline V and J ends were trimmed by 6 bases and 4 bases, with 10 bases remaining between them. Germline CDR1 and CDR2: KGHSH and LQKENI. The length of the CDR3 is 13 residues. The CDR3 sequence is CASSGPWGNTIYF. CDR3 DNA: TGTGCCAGCTCTGGGCCCTGGGGAAACACCATATATTTT.

V and J are TRBV27 and TRBJ1-2, with TRBD1 identical over 8 bases. Looked up from germline, CDR1 is MNHEY and CDR2 is SMNVEV (reference sequence). Trimming cost V 5 bases and J 2 bases; bases outside gene matches: 13. This CDR3 contains 17 residues. CDR3 DNA: TGTGCCAGCAGTCGACCGGACAGGGATGCACAAAACTATGGCTACACCTTC. This sequence encodes CASSRPDRDAQNYGYTF.

The chain employs TRBV7-2 and TRBJ1-4; TRBD1 matches 11 bases. Germline-derived CDR1 and CDR2 are SGHTA and FQGNSA. With 3 bases clipped from V and 3 bases from J, the junction kept 9 bases outside the gene matches. The CDR3 runs to 18 residues. For the CDR3, the DNA is TGTGCCAGCAGCTTGACAGGGACAGGGGGGAATGCTAATGAAAAACTGTTTTTT. This sequence encodes CASSLTGTGGNANEKLFF.

The genes are TRBV2 and TRBJ1-5, with D possibly being TRBD1 (5 bases). The ends were cut back, 6 bases at V and 1 base at J, with 10 bases in the middle. Germline loops: CDR1 SNHLY, CDR2 FYNNEI. The length of the CDR3 is 14 residues. CDR3 nucleotides: TGTGCCAGCAGAACTCGGGGGAGCAATCAGCCCCAGCATTTT. Translating gives CASRTRGSNQPQHF. The whole variable domain, filled in from reference TRBV2 and TRBJ1-5, reads EPEVTQTPSHQVTQMGQEVILRCVPISNHLYFYWYRQILGQKVEFLVSFYNNEISEKSEIFDDQFSVERPDGSNFTLKIRSTKLEDSAMYFCASRTRGSNQPQHFGDGTRLSIL.

This clone was detected only once. The chain combines TRBV6-1 with TRBJ2-4, with TRBD1 matching 7 bases. V was clipped by 7 bases and J by 0 bases; unmatched bases: 6. The germline CDR1 and CDR2 sequences are MNHNS and SASEGT. CDR3 length equals 15 residues. The CDR3 here is CASNDREIAKNIQYF. The CDR3 nucleotides read TGTGCCAGCAACGACAGGGAGATAGCCAAAAACATTCAGTACTTC.

This chain links TRBV7-9 with TRBJ2-5; 10 positions match TRBD2. This CDR3 has 16 residues. The germline V gene encodes CDR1 SEHNR and CDR2 FQNEAQ (reference sequence). V shed 3 bases, J shed 5 bases, and the junction held 9 bases outside the gene matches. CDR3 sequence (DNA): TGTGCCAGCAGCTTCCTAGCGGGGGTCTCGCGGGAGACCCAGTACTTC. It codes for CASSFLAGVSRETQYF. The variable domain in full, completed from reference TRBV7-9 and TRBJ2-5, reads DTGVSQNPRHKITKRGQNVTFRCDPISEHNRLYWYRQTLGQGPEFLTYFQNEAQLEKSRLLSDRFSAERPKGSFSTLEIQRTEQGDSAMYLCASSFLAGVSRETQYFGPGTRLLVL.

The J gene is TRBJ2-1, the V gene TRBV5-1, with 9 bases matching TRBD2. The CDR3 sequence is 16 residues long. Trimming at V came to 2 bases and at J to 9 bases, leaving 12 bases not matched to a gene. Germline V gene lookup returns CDR1 SGHRS and CDR2 YFSETQ. CDR3 sequence: CASSFQWAGGLGEQFF. CDR3 DNA: TGCGCCAGCAGCTTCCAGTGGGCGGGGGGGCTCGGTGAGCAGTTCTTC.

This clone was found a few times. The chain employs TRBV19 and TRBJ1-4, with D perhaps TRBD1 (6 bases). The CDR3 is 17 residues long. In germline, CDR1 is LNHDA, CDR2 SQIVND (reference sequence). The V and J ends lost 0 bases and 6 bases respectively, with 17 bases between them. Here the CDR3 DNA reads TGTGCCAGTAGTATAGATCGTCGGACAGAATCTGATGAAAAACTGTTTTTT. Translation gives CASSIDRRTESDEKLFF.

This chain joins TRBV5-4 and TRBJ2-5, with D tentatively TRBD1 (5 bases). Trimming left V 4 bases short and J 1 base short, with 11 bases between. Germline CDR1 is SGHNT and CDR2 is YYREEE (reference sequence). The CDR3 is 14 residues long. CDR3: CASSPTESQETQYF. In nucleotides, the CDR3 is TGTGCCAGCAGCCCGACAGAATCCCAAGAGACCCAGTACTTC. Using reference TRBV5-4 and TRBJ2-5 for the parts outside the CDR3, the full variable domain is ETGVTQSPTHLIKTRGQQVTLRCSSQSGHNTVSWYQQALGQGPQFIFQYYREEENGRGNFPPRFSGLQFPNYSSELNVNALELDDSALYLCASSPTESQETQYFGPGTRLLVL.

The rearrangement uses TRBV19 and TRBJ2-3; 7 nucleotides align to TRBD2. The J segment lost 3 bases and the V segment lost 2 bases, leaving 11 bases of the junction unmatched. Germline values: CDR1 LNHDA, CDR2 SQIVND (reference sequence). The CDR3 has 17 amino acids. The DNA for the CDR3 is TGTGCCAGTAGTATAAGGCTGTCTAGCGGTCTAACAGATACGCAGTATTTT. Its protein product is CASSIRLSSGLTDTQYF.

The V and J genes are TRBV2 and TRBJ2-7, with 16 positions matching TRBD2. The germline gives CDR1 SNHLY, CDR2 FYNNEI. Trimming took 5 bases from V and 3 from J; bases not matched to a gene: 7. The CDR3 has 17 residues. The CDR3 nucleotides are TGTGCCAGCAGTACCGGGACTAGCGGGGGGGCCGTCTACGAGCAGTACTTC. Translating it yields CASSTGTSGGAVYEQYF.

The chain carries TRBV29-1 and TRBJ2-5, with D perhaps TRBD1 (5 bases). V was clipped by 1 base and J by 0 bases, with 18 bases between them. This CDR3 is built from 17 residues. Germline assignment: CDR1 SQVTM and CDR2 ANQGSEA. The DNA for the CDR3 is TGCAGCGTTGAAGGGACATTAGACACCTGGGACCAAGAGACCCAGTACTTC. This encodes CSVEGTLDTWDQETQYF.

A remark on this clone: A junction boundary mismatches the germline segment, possibly from a read error. The rearrangement links TRBV7-9 to TRBJ1-4; TRBD1 might be the D (5 bases). This CDR3 is built from 13 residues. CDR1 is SEHNR, CDR2 FQNEAQ, per germline (reference sequence). CDR3 protein: CSSSSPLSGKLFF. The CDR3 coding sequence is TGTTCCAGCAGCTCCCCCTTATCAGGGAAACTGTTTTTT.

The V gene is TRBV7-7, the J gene TRBJ2-2; a possible D gene is TRBD2 (7 bases). Germline lookup yields CDR1 SSHAT and CDR2 FNYEAQ (reference sequence). The CDR3 length is 12 residues. CDR3 bases: TGTGCTAGCTCGGGGGGCCCCGGGGAGCTGTTTTTT. This sequence encodes CASSGGPGELFF.

The rearrangement joins TRBV12-2 to TRBJ2-1; the table's D call of TRBD1 was not tested on the DNA. TRBV12-2 is termed a pseudogene. CDR3 size: 13 residues. In DNA form, the CDR3 reads TGTGCAAGTCGCCCTCGGACAGGTGATGAGCAGTTCTTC. The encoded protein is CASRPRTGDEQFF.

V is TRBV11-3 and J is TRBJ2-7; D may be TRBD1 (6 bases). The CDR3 has 14 residues. Trimming removed 5 bases from V and 1 base from J, with 12 bases in between. The germline V gene encodes CDR1 SGHNT and CDR2 YENEEA. The CDR3 DNA sequence: TGTGCCAGCAGCATAGGGGGACAATCCTACGAGCAGTACTTC. This translates into CASSIGGQSYEQYF.